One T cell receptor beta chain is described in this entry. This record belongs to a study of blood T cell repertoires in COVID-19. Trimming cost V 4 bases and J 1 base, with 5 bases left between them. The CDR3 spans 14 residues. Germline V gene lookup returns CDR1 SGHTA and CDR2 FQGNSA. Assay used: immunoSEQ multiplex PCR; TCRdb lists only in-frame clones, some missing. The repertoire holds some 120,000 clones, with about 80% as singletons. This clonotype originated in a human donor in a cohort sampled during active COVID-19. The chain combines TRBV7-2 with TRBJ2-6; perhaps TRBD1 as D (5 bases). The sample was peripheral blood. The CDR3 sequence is CASSSGSGANVLTF. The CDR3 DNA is TGTGCCAGCAGCTCAGGGTCTGGGGCCAACGTCCTGACTTTC.